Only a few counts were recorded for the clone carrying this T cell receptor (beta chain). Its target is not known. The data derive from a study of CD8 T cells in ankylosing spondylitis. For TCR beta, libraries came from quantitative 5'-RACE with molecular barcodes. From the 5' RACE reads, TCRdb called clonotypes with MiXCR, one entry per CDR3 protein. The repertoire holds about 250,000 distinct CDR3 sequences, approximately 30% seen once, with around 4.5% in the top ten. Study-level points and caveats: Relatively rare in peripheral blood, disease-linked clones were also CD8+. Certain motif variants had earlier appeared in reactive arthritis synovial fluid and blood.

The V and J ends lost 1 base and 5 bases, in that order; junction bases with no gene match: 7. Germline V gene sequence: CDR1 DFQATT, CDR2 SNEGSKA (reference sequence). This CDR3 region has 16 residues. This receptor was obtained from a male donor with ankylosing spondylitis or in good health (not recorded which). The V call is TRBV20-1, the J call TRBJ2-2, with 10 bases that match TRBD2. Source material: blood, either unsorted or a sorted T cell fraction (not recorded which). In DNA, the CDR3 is TGCAGTGCTAGAGTGCTAGCGGGGGAGGGTACCGGGGAGCTGTTTTTT. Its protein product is CSARVLAGEGTGELFF.